The sample holds a few counts of the clone carrying this TCR beta chain. Its specificity is not known. Because it lacks the conserved phenylalanine or tryptophan at the end, this CDR3 is likely a read error. The DNA is omitted, as the CDR3 cannot be located on it reliably, and the CDR3 follows TCRdb's listing. Germline CDR1 reads MNHNS; CDR2 reads SASEGT. The CDR3 is made up of 13 amino acids, end residues included. The data were taken from a study of cytomegalovirus exposure and HLA in healthy donors. General study results and limits: Cytomegalovirus-associated TCR beta chains were listed, numbering 150 to 200. Looking again later, the authors saw that most CMV-associated TCR beta chains seemed HLA-restricted. Some V segments (TRBV6-2 and TRBV6-3 among them) were excluded as indistinguishable.

PCR amplification relied on 60 Vbeta primers (plus 13 Jbeta primers). Sequencing was performed with immunoSEQ multiplex PCR; in TCRdb, only in-frame clones are kept and a portion is missing. This sample carries 180,000 or so clones, roughly a tenth of them seen once, and the ten largest clones take 1% to 1.5%. Sample: PBMCs. The genes are TRBV6-1 and TRBJ2-7; the DNA was not used to check the table's D call, TRBD2. This receptor was taken from a woman in her thirties in good health and CMV-seropositive. CDR3 region: CASSATNRDLPFS.